This is a list of T cell receptor beta chains from one sample in a study of T cell responses to AZD1222 COVID-19 vaccine. Assay: immunoSEQ multiplex PCR; the TCRdb copy retains only in-frame clones and omits some. The table includes about 100,000 clones, about 86% detected once. Here the sequenced sample was peripheral blood, taken on day 0 of AZD1222 vaccination. These receptor sequences come from an adult in good health. The CDR3 runs from the conserved cysteine through the conserved F or W. The D gene is left open where the match is weak. Where a row states a size, it is once, few, many or the class of an expanded clone; other rows omit it.

clone size	D gene	V gene	J gene	CDR3 protein	CDR3 DNA
NA	TRBD2	TRBV6-4	TRBJ2-3	CASSSTSGSTDTQYF	TGTGCCAGCAGCTCAACTAGCGGGAGCACAGATACGCAGTATTTT
NA	NA	TRBV4-1	TRBJ2-1	CASSQDPSGPYNEQFF	TGCGCCAGCAGCCAAGATCCCAGCGGACCATACAATGAGCAGTTCTTC
NA	NA	TRBV4-3	TRBJ1-2	CASSQDRSRAYYGYTF	TGCGCCAGCAGCCAAGATCGGTCCAGGGCTTACTATGGCTACACCTTC
NA	TRBD1	TRBV7-3	TRBJ2-2	CASRPTGQGNTGELFF	TGTGCCAGCAGACCAACCGGACAGGGGAACACCGGGGAGCTGTTTTTT
NA	NA	TRBV11-3	TRBJ2-7	CASSLGTGTYEQYF	TGTGCCAGCAGCTTGGGGACTGGAACCTACGAGCAGTACTTC
NA	TRBD2	TRBV18	TRBJ2-7	CASSAATSVEQYF	TGTGCCAGCTCTGCGGCAACTAGCGTCGAGCAGTACTTC
NA	TRBD2	TRBV28	TRBJ2-2	CASSFTSGSIGSTGELFF	TGTGCCAGCAGTTTCACTAGCGGGAGCATCGGGAGTACCGGGGAGCTGTTTTTT
NA	NA	TRBV6-5	TRBJ1-6	CASSGGLVNSPLHF	TGTGCCAGCAGCGGCGGTTTGGTGAATTCACCCCTCCACTTT
once	NA	TRBV28	TRBJ2-7	CASSLAPLTRTSYEQYF	TGTGCCAGCAGTTTGGCCCCTTTGACTAGGACGTCCTACGAGCAGTACTTC
few	TRBD1	TRBV14	TRBJ1-2	CASSQDQGGYGYTF	TGTGCCAGCAGCCAAGACCAGGGGGGCTATGGCTACACCTTC
NA	NA	TRBV5-1	TRBJ2-2	CASSLAQANTGELFF	TGCGCCAGCAGCTTGGCACAGGCGAACACCGGGGAGCTGTTTTTT
NA	TRBD1	TRBV9	TRBJ2-3	CASSVVSGQSSTDTQYF	TGTGCCAGCAGCGTAGTATCGGGACAGTCTAGCACAGATACGCAGTATTTT
NA	NA	TRBV30	TRBJ1-1	CAWSVFQPTEAFF	TGTGCCTGGAGTGTATTCCAGCCCACTGAAGCTTTCTTT
NA	TRBD2	TRBV19	TRBJ2-3	CASSAPGLAGDTQYF	TGTGCCAGTAGTGCCCCGGGACTAGCGGGAGATACGCAGTATTTT
NA	TRBD2	TRBV30	TRBJ2-1	CASAGTSASNEQFF	TGTGCCTCCGCCGGGACTAGCGCCTCCAATGAGCAGTTCTTC
NA	NA	TRBV6-1	TRBJ1-6	CASSEAGVRTPLHF	TGTGCCAGCAGTGAAGCAGGGGTGAGGACACCCCTCCACTTT
NA	NA	TRBV11-2	TRBJ2-5	CASSSVRGSQETQYF	TGTGCCAGCAGCTCCGTCCGGGGCAGCCAAGAGACCCAGTACTTC
NA	NA	TRBV7-3	TRBJ1-3	CASSSDGQVGFSGNTIYF	TGTGCCAGCAGCTCCGACGGTCAGGTGGGGTTTTCTGGAAACACCATATATTTT
NA	NA	TRBV27	TRBJ2-3	CASSFNRLQYF	TGTGCCAGCAGTTTTAACAGGCTGCAGTATTTT
NA	NA	TRBV9	TRBJ1-2	CASSGAGYTF	TGTGCCAGCAGCGGTGCAGGCTACACCTTC
NA	TRBD1	TRBV28	TRBJ2-5	CASSLWDRGRPETQYF	TGTGCCAGCAGTTTATGGGACAGGGGCCGCCCCGAGACCCAGTACTTC
NA	NA	TRBV4-2	TRBJ1-3	CASSQVGVPGNTIYF	TGTGCCAGCAGCCAAGTTGGAGTTCCTGGAAACACCATATATTTT